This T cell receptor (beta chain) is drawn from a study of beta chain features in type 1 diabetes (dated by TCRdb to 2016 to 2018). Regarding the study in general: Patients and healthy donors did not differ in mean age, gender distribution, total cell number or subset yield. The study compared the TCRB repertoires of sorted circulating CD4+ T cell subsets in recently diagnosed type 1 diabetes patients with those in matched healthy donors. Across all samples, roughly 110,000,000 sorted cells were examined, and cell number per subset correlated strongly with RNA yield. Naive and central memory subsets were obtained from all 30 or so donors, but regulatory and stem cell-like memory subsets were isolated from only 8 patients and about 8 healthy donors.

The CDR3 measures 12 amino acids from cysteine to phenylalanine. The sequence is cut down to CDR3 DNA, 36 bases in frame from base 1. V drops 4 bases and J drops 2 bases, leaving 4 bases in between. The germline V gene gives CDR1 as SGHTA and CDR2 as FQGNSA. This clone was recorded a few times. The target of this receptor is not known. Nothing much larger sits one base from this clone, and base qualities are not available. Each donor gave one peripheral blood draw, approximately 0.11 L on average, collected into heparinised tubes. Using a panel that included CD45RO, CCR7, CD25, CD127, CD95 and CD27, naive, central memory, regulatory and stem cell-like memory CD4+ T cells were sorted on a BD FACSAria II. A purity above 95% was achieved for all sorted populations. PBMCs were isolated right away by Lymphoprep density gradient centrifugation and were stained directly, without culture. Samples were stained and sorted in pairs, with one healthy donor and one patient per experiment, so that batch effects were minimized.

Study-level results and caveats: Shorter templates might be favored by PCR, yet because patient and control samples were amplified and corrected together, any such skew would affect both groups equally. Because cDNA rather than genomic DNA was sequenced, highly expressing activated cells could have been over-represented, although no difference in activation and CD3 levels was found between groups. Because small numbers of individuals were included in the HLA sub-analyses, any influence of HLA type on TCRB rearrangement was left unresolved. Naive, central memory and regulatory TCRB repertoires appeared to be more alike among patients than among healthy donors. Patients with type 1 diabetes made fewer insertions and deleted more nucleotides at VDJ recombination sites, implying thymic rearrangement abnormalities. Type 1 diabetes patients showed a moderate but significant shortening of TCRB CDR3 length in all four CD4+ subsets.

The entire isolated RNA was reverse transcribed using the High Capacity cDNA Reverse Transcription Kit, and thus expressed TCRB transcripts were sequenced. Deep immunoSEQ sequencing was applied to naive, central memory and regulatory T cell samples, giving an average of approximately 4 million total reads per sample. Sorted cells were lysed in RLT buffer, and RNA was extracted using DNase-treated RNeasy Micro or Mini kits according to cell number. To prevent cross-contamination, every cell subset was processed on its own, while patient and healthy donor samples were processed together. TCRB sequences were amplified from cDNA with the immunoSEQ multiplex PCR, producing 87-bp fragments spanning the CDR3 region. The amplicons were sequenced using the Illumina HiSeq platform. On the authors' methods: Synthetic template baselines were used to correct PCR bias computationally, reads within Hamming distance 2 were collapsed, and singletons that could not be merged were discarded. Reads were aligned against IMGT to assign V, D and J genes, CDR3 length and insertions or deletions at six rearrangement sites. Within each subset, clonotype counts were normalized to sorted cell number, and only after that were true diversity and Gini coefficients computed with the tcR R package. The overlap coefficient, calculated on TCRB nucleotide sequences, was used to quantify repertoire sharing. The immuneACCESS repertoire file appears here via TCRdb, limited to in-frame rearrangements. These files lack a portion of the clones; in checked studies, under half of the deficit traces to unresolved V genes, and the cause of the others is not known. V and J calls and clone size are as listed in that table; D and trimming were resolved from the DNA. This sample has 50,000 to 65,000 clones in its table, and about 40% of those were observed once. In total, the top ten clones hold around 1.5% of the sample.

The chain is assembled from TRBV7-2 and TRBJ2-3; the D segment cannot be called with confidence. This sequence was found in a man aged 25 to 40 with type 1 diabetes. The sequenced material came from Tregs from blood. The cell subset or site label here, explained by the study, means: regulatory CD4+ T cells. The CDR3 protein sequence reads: CASSSYTDTQYF. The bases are TGTGCCAGCAGCTCTTACACAGATACGCAGTATTTT.